The entry below gives a single TCR beta chain sequence along with its context. This clone was seen just once. The antigen it binds to is not known. Base qualities are missing; no much larger clone stands one base away. The data belong to a study of OX40 agonist ivuxolimab in advanced cancers. Study-level background: Ivuxolimab was an agonistic, fully human IgG2 monoclonal antibody directed against OX40 (CD134), a costimulatory receptor. Intravenous ivuxolimab was administered to patients every 2 weeks at six dose levels: 0.01, 0.1, 0.3, 1.5, 3 and 10 mg/kg. Of the roughly 51 patients in dose escalation, 19 had hepatocellular carcinoma, around 15 had melanoma, 9 had renal cell carcinoma and 9 had head and neck cancer. A male proportion of around 83% and a mean age of about 60 years, ranging from roughly 23 to 80, were recorded for the dose-escalation cohort. Patients were allowed to have had prior anti-PD-1, anti-PD-L1 or anti-CTLA-4 therapy, and approximately 40% of the dose-escalation patients had previously received checkpoint inhibitors. Partial responses were achieved by three dose-escalation patients, of whom one had hepatocellular carcinoma and two had cutaneous melanoma. The point of sequencing TCRbeta in the periphery was to test whether ivuxolimab changed TCR sequence diversity and drove clonal T-cell expansion. The paper reports the monotherapy dose-escalation portion (N of about 54 patients) of the phase I ivuxolimab trial.

Patients with a history of autoimmune disease or receiving systemic immunosuppression were excluded from the trial. Peripheral blood for TCR sequencing was collected from all dose cohorts at baseline, on cycle 4 day 1, and on cycle 7 day 1. Samples were obtained from an open-label, multicenter, first-in-human phase I dose-escalation trial of ivuxolimab. Adults with locally advanced or metastatic melanoma, renal cell carcinoma, hepatocellular carcinoma or head and neck squamous cell carcinoma were enrolled in the trial. Before TCR sequencing, CD4+ T cells and CD8+ T cells from peripheral blood were sorted into separate populations. To sequence the TCRbeta CDR3 region, genomic DNA was isolated from the sorted cells. The immunoSEQ Assay was used for sequencing of TCRbeta CDR3 regions. This immuneACCESS table, as held by TCRdb, lists in-frame sequences with V and J called but not all clones. Of the missing ones, under half trace to an unresolved V gene in checked studies; the others have no known cause. This sample comprises 24,000 or so clones, roughly 90% of them detected only once. Of the sample, 49% is held by the ten largest clones.

General conclusions and limits of the study: Which antigens the clonally expanded peripheral T cells were specific for was not determined. Clonal expansion of both CD4+ and CD8+ blood T cells was observed from baseline to week 6 at doses 0.1 to 3.0 mg/kg. In partial responders in the 0.1-3.0 mg/kg groups, normalized peripheral clonal expansion was found to be among the lowest, especially among CD8+ T cells. Low levels of normalized T-cell clonal expansion were also seen in some nonresponding patients. After ivuxolimab, expanded clones were on average more numerous among CD8+ T cells than among CD4+ T cells.

The cysteine opens and the phenylalanine closes a CDR3 of 16 amino acids. Only the CDR3 part of the read is kept: 48 bases, read in frame from the first base. V is clipped by 0 bases and J by 2 bases, and the sequence between their germline boundaries is 12 bases long. CDR1 and CDR2 (LGHNA, YSLEER) derive from the germline V gene. The sample consisted of CD4+ or CD8+ T cells sorted from blood, taken in a trial of the OX40 agonist ivuxolimab. The source is an adult with an advanced solid tumor such as melanoma, head and neck, liver or kidney cancer. Recombination joined TRBV4-3 with TRBJ2-3; the D gene cannot be resolved reliably. The DNA reads TGCGCCAGCAGCCAAGAGGAGACGTCATACACAGATACGCAGTATTTT. Its amino acids are CASSQEETSYTDTQYF.